The rows below give T cell receptor beta chains drawn from one sample of a study of blood T cell repertoires in COVID-19. Produced via immunoSEQ multiplex PCR; TCRdb's table is partial and in-frame only. The sample has 230,000 or so clones, about 85% seen once; the top ten hold approximately 6.6%. Sequences were obtained from PBMCs or T cells enriched from blood (not recorded which). These receptors were collected from a woman in her 50s who had been exposed to COVID-19. CDR3s include the opening cysteine and the closing phenylalanine or tryptophan. A D gene is named only where the DNA matches it firmly. Clone size is stated in some rows and not others, as once, few, many or a class when expanded.

d_gene	v_gene	j_gene	abundance	CDR3aa	CDR3nt
.	TRBV15	TRBJ1-2	.	CATSREEGSYTF	TGTGCCACCAGCAGAGAAGAGGGAAGCTACACCTTC
.	TRBV7-2	TRBJ2-7	.	CASRRGGALYEQYF	TGTGCCAGCAGAAGAGGCGGGGCCCTCTACGAGCAGTACTTC
.	TRBV29-1	TRBJ1-6	.	CSVRQDYNSPLHF	TGCAGCGTTCGACAGGATTATAATTCACCCCTCCACTTT
.	TRBV12-5	TRBJ1-2	.	CASGFEGYGYTF	TGTGCTAGTGGTTTCGAGGGTTATGGCTACACCTTC
.	TRBV4-2	TRBJ2-4	.	CASSQEDGGRGGIQYF	TGTGCCAGCAGCCAAGAGGATGGGGGGCGCGGGGGCATTCAGTACTTC
TRBD1	TRBV6-5	TRBJ1-4	.	CASIQDRANEKLFF	TGTGCCAGCATCCAGGACAGGGCCAATGAAAAACTGTTTTTT
.	TRBV28	TRBJ1-1	.	CASSLTRAEAFF	TGTGCCAGCAGTTTGACCAGGGCTGAAGCTTTCTTT
.	TRBV5-8	TRBJ2-2	.	CASSLDLQGGTGELFF	TGTGCCAGCAGCTTGGATCTCCAGGGGGGCACCGGGGAGCTGTTTTTT
.	TRBV10-3	TRBJ1-2	.	CAISAGNYLYGYTF	TGTGCCATCAGCGCAGGGAATTACCTCTATGGCTACACCTTC
TRBD2	TRBV6-1	TRBJ2-1	.	CASSEVPGGRGEQFF	TGTGCCAGCAGTGAAGTACCGGGGGGAAGGGGTGAGCAGTTCTTC
.	TRBV7-2	TRBJ2-2	.	CASSYRQDTGELFF	TGTGCCAGCAGCTACCGACAGGACACCGGGGAGCTGTTTTTT
TRBD1	TRBV6-5	TRBJ1-2	.	CASQAGGQGVYGYTF	TGTGCCAGCCAAGCGGGGGGACAGGGGGTCTATGGCTACACCTTC
TRBD2	TRBV5-1	TRBJ2-1	.	CASSEGTSGYNEQFF	TGCGCCAGCAGCGAAGGGACTAGCGGGTACAATGAGCAGTTCTTC
TRBD1	TRBV19	TRBJ1-1	once	CASSLEPGQGYTEAFF	TGTGCCAGTAGTTTGGAACCGGGACAGGGTTACACTGAAGCTTTCTTT
.	TRBV9	TRBJ1-4	.	CASSPRSGVGGTNEKLFF	TGTGCCAGCAGCCCGAGGTCGGGGGTAGGCGGAACTAATGAAAAACTGTTTTTT
.	TRBV2	TRBJ1-2	once	CASRRDSDYGYTF	TGTGCCAGCAGAAGAGACAGCGACTATGGCTACACCTTC
TRBD2	TRBV6-4	TRBJ2-2	.	CASSDPLWVAGGRGTGELFF	TGTGCCAGCAGTGACCCCCTTTGGGTAGCGGGGGGGAGAGGGACCGGGGAGCTGTTTTTT